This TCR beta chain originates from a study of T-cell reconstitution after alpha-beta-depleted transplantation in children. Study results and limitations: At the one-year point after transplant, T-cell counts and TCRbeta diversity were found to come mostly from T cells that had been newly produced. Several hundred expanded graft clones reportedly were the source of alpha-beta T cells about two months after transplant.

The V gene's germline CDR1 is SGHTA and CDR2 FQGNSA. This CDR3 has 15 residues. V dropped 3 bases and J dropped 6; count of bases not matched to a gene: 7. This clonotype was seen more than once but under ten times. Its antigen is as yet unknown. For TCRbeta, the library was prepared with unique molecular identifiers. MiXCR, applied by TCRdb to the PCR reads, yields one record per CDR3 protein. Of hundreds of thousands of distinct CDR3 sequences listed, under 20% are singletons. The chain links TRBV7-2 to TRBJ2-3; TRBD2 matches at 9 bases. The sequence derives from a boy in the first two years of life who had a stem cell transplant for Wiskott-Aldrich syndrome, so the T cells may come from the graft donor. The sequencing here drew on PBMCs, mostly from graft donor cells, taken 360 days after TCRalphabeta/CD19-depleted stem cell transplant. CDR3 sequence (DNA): TGTGCCAGCAGCTTGCGGGGGGGCTATGGGGATACGCAGTATTTT. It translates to CASSLRGGYGDTQYF.